Following are 26 T cell receptor beta chains from one sample sequenced in a study of CD4 and CD8 cells across lung adenocarcinoma regions (dated by TCRdb to 2017 to 2018). The library was obtained by PCR. The listed sequencing device is HiSeq X Ten. TCRdb redid the processing of the public reads, applying fastp at Q25 and MiXCR, and retained in-frame beta chains. Here each entry gathers all rows of one CDR3 protein and keeps the most common genes and DNA. Here the sample has some 10,000 distinct CDR3 sequences; around 49% occur a single time. About 20% of the sample lies in the top ten. Sequencing was carried out using CD4+ T cells from the margin of a lung tumor. Explained via the paper, the cell subset or site label denotes: tumor margin region. These receptors originate from a male donor with lung adenocarcinoma. The CD4 and CD8 labels of this study may be unreliable.

This clonotype was seen a few times. The chain carries TRBV6-1 and TRBJ2-5; 12 bases are a match to TRBD1. The CDR3 runs to 16 residues. Germline CDR1 and CDR2: MNHNS and SASEGT. V was clipped by 3 bases and J by 5 bases; unmatched bases: 7. CDR3 nucleotides: TGTGCCAGCAGTGAGATGGGGACAGGGGGCTATGAGACCCAGTACTTC. Residues: CASSEMGTGGYETQYF.

The chain has TRBV5-4 and TRBJ1-2, with unresolved D. Trimming left V 1 base short and J 4 bases short, with 5 bases between. The germline V gene has CDR1 SGHNT and CDR2 YYREEE (reference sequence). CDR3 length equals 12 residues. The CDR3 DNA reads as TGTGCCAGCAGCTTGCTGACCTATGGCTACACCTTC. Translated, it gives CASSLLTYGYTF.

The rearrangement links TRBV4-1 to TRBJ2-5; tentative D call: TRBD1 (5 bases). The J call may be wrong; the DNA end is better matched by TRBJ2-7. The germline CDR1 and CDR2 sequences are MGHRA and YSYEKL. The CDR3 totals 15 residues. CDR3 bases: TGCGCCAGCAGCCGGATTGCTACAGGAGCCTACGAGCAGTACTTC. Translated, it gives CASSRIATGAYEQYF.

This clonotype was seen a few times. A much larger clone sits a single nucleotide away, making a read error possible. The chain couples TRBV7-2 to TRBJ2-1, with TRBD1 matching 8 bases. CDR3 length equals 14 residues. Trimming at V came to 4 bases and at J to 10 bases, leaving 9 bases not matched to a gene. Germline CDR1 SGHTA, CDR2 FQGNSA. CDR3 sequence reads: CASSSDQGAYEQFF. The CDR3, as DNA: TGTGCCAGCAGCTCAGATCAGGGGGCCTACGAGCAGTTCTTC. Together with reference TRBV7-2 and TRBJ2-1, the CDR3 gives the full variable domain: GAGVSQSPSNKVTEKGKDVELRCDPISGHTALYWYRQSLGQGLEFLIYFQGNSAPDKSGLPSDRFSAERTGGSVSTLTIQRTQQEDSAVYLCASSSDQGAYEQFFGPGTRLTVL.

The chain is built from TRBV6-5 and TRBJ2-6, with 8 bases that match TRBD1. CDR1 MNHEY and CDR2 SVGAGI come from the germline V gene. The J segment lost 2 bases and the V segment lost 6 bases, leaving 6 bases of the junction unmatched. The CDR3 is 16 residues long. In DNA, the CDR3 is TGTGCCAGCAGATATTCAGGGGGCGCTGGGGCCAACGTCCTGACTTTC. Its protein product is CASRYSGGAGANVLTF.

The chain carries TRBV27 and TRBJ2-1; TRBD1 agrees at 9 bases. The germline CDR1 and CDR2 sequences are MNHEY and SMNVEV (reference sequence). The CDR3 loop spans 16 amino acids. V was pared by 5 bases and J by 3 bases, with 8 bases of the junction left unmatched. CDR3 region: CASSGPTGGFYNEQFF. The DNA of the CDR3 is TGTGCCAGCAGTGGACCGACAGGGGGTTTCTACAATGAGCAGTTCTTC.

The chain links TRBV6-1 to TRBJ1-4, with D tentatively TRBD1 (5 bases). V lost 7 bases and J lost 8, with 14 bases in between. Germline V lookup: CDR1 MNHNS, CDR2 SASEGT. CDR3 size: 13 residues. Here the CDR3 DNA reads TGTGCCAGCACCCCCGTGGGGGGGGAAAAACTGTTTTTT. Amino acid sequence: CASTPVGGEKLFF.

This clonotype was recorded at least ten times. J is TRBJ2-5 and V is TRBV12-3 or TRBV12-4; D unresolved. Trimming removed 5 bases from V and 0 bases from J, with 4 bases in between. The CDR3 contains 12 residues. CDR3 protein: CASSGYQETQYF. CDR3 sequence (DNA): TGTGCCAGCAGTGGCTACCAAGAGACCCAGTACTTC.

The genes are TRBV6-4 and TRBJ2-3; D is tentatively TRBD1 or TRBD2 (6 bases each). This CDR3 is built from 14 residues. Looked up from germline, CDR1 is MRHNA and CDR2 is SNTAGT. The V and J ends lost 7 bases and 5 bases respectively, with 16 bases between them. This chain's CDR3 is CASTGVGAKDTQYF. The CDR3, as DNA: TGTGCCAGCACGGGGGTGGGGGCCAAAGATACGCAGTATTTT.

CDR3 nucleotide sequence: TGTGCGGGGATCGGGGGGCGTGACAAAGAGACCCAGTACTTC. Residues: CAGIGGRDKETQYF. The V gene is TRBV10-3, the J gene TRBJ2-5, with a weak D call TRBD2 (7 bases). Per the germline V gene, CDR1 is ENHRY and CDR2 is SYGVKD. The CDR3 extends over 14 amino acids.

By proportion, this clonotype is medium-sized (0.01 to 0.1%). The rearrangement links TRBV6-5 to TRBJ2-4, with 7 nucleotides matching TRBD2. Per germline, CDR1 MNHEY and CDR2 SVGAGI. There are 14 residues in the CDR3. V shed 4 bases and J 2 bases; nucleotides not matched to a gene: 2. CDR3 loop: CASSSGGTKNIQYF. Here the CDR3 DNA reads TGTGCCAGCAGTTCGGGGGGAACCAAAAACATTCAGTACTTC.

This clonotype is medium-sized. This chain connects TRBV6-1 to TRBJ2-6; D unclear. The ends were cut back, 1 base at V and 1 base at J, with 8 bases in the middle. The germline V gene encodes CDR1 MNHNS and CDR2 SASEGT. The CDR3 is 16 residues long. CDR3 DNA: TGTGCCAGCAGTGAAGTGGGCGGATCTGGGGCCAACGTCCTGACTTTC. This sequence encodes CASSEVGGSGANVLTF.

This clonotype was observed once. CDR3 loop: CASSLDLAGGYNEQFF. As DNA, the CDR3 is TGTGCCAGCAGCTTAGATCTAGCGGGAGGTTACAATGAGCAGTTCTTC. This chain joins TRBV11-2 and TRBJ2-1; the match to TRBD2 covers 11 bases. With 0 bases clipped from V and 4 bases from J, the junction kept 2 bases outside the gene matches. The CDR3 extends over 16 amino acids. Germline loops: CDR1 SGHAT, CDR2 FQNNGV.

The chain carries TRBV7-6 and TRBJ1-2; D unclear. Germline values: CDR1 SGHVS, CDR2 FNYEAQ. The CDR3 totals 13 residues. The ends were cut back, 2 bases at V and 8 bases at J, with 12 bases in the middle. CDR3 DNA sequence: TGTGCCAGCAGCTTAAACCCTGACCAGGGCTACACCTTC. It specifies CASSLNPDQGYTF. Variable domain in full (rest from reference TRBV7-6 and TRBJ1-2): GAGVSQSPRYKVTKRGQDVALRCDPISGHVSLYWYRQALGQGPEFLTYFNYEAQQDKSGLPNDRFSAERPEGSISTLTIQRTEQRDSAMYRCASSLNPDQGYTFGSGTRLTVV.

This clonotype was seen many times. V gene TRBV4-1 combines with J gene TRBJ2-5, with D unresolved. This CDR3 is 15 amino acids long. V was cut by 0 bases and J by 2 bases, with 10 bases left in between. Germline V lookup: CDR1 MGHRA, CDR2 YSYEKL. CDR3 amino acids: CASSQDWARQETQYF. In DNA form, the CDR3 reads TGCGCCAGCAGCCAAGATTGGGCCAGGCAAGAGACCCAGTACTTC.

This clonotype was picked up one time. V gene TRBV6-1 combines with J gene TRBJ2-3, with D uncertain. The CDR3 has 15 residues. The germline V gene encodes CDR1 MNHNS and CDR2 SASEGT. Trimming removed 1 base from V and 2 bases from J, with 10 bases in between. CDR3 nucleotides: TGTGCCAGCAGTGAAGGACCTATAATCACAGATACGCAGTATTTT. Its translation: CASSEGPIITDTQYF.

There are many counts of this clonotype. The gene calls are TRBV7-8 and TRBJ2-1; 9 bases map to TRBD1. In germline, CDR1 is SGHVS, CDR2 FQNEAQ. This CDR3 region has 15 residues. Unmatched junction bases numbered 8, after V lost 5 bases and J lost 6 bases. The CDR3 protein is CASSKDRGLGNEQFF. The CDR3 DNA reads as TGTGCCAGCAGCAAAGACAGGGGGTTGGGCAATGAGCAGTTCTTC.

Sample share makes this clonotype medium-sized. The gene calls are TRBV25-1 and TRBJ1-2; D uncertain. The CDR3 loop spans 15 amino acids. CDR1 is MGHDK and CDR2 is SYGVNS in the germline V gene. V shed 3 bases and J shed 0 bases, with 11 bases lying between them. This chain's CDR3 is CASSDYGASNYGYTF. In DNA form, the CDR3 reads TGTGCCAGCAGTGACTACGGAGCATCTAACTATGGCTACACCTTC.

As to this clonotype: An end of the junction does not agree with germline; a read error may underlie this. This chain joins TRBV6-1 and TRBJ2-3, with D possibly TRBD2 on 6 matching bases. The CDR3 has 15 residues. Germline CDR1 is MNHNS and CDR2 is SASEGT. The CDR3 DNA reads TGTGCCAGCAGTGACGGTAGCCGGGAGCCAGATACGCAGTATTTC. Its translation: CASSDGSREPDTQYF.

This clonotype has at least ten counts. The chain carries TRBV10-1 and TRBJ2-1; 9 nucleotides align to TRBD2. V lost 4 bases and J lost 9; bases outside the gene matches: 10. The germline V gene has CDR1 WNHNN and CDR2 SYGVQD (reference sequence). This CDR3 region has 15 residues. The CDR3 coding sequence is TGCGCCAGCAGTGTTCGGGGCGGGAGGGCGGGTGAGCAGTTCTTC. Protein: CASSVRGGRAGEQFF.

This chain joins TRBV5-8 and TRBJ2-5; tentatively, D is TRBD1 (5 bases). TRBJ2-7 matches the DNA end more closely, so the J call is doubtful. This CDR3 has 14 amino acids. CDR1 SGHTS and CDR2 YDEGEE come from the germline V gene. This CDR3 is CASSRAQGTYEQYF. The CDR3 DNA reads TGTGCCAGCAGCCGGGCCCAGGGAACCTACGAGCAGTACTTC.

On this clonotype: The junction departs from the called germline gene at one end, perhaps through a read error. The J gene is TRBJ2-3, the V gene TRBV6-1, with 9 bases aligning to TRBD2. There are 15 residues in the CDR3. Per the germline V gene, CDR1 is MNHNS and CDR2 is SASEGT. The CDR3: CASSLEAGGGDTQYF. In nucleotides, the CDR3 is TGTGCCAGCAGCTTGGAGGCTGGCGGGGGGGATACGCAGTATTTC.

The J gene is TRBJ2-5, the V gene TRBV6-1, with D possibly matching TRBD2 (7 bases). CDR3 size: 15 residues. Germline V gene sequence: CDR1 MNHNS, CDR2 SASEGT. Trimming pared 1 base from V and 5 bases from J, leaving 14 bases between. The CDR3: CASSEGTGRGETQYF. DNA of the CDR3: TGTGCCAGCAGTGAAGGTACAGGGAGGGGGGAGACCCAGTACTTC.

This clonotype came up once. Germline is not matched at one junction end, which may reflect a read error. The chain recombines TRBV12-3 or TRBV12-4 with TRBJ2-3; D not resolved. The CDR3 length is 13 residues. CDR3 sequence (DNA): TGTGGCCGCCATTTCGTGAGCACCGATGCGCAGTTTTTT. Translation: CGRHFVSTDAQFF.

A note on this clonotype: One end of the junction does not line up with germline, which may come from a read error. The chain employs TRBV10-3 and TRBJ2-3; TRBD2 matches at 7 bases. Germline CDR1 ENHRY, CDR2 SYGVKD. The CDR3 is 17 residues long. The CDR3 region is CAISAATGGSDTETQYF. The CDR3 DNA reads TGTGCCATCAGTGCGGCTACCGGGGGGAGTGACACAGAGACGCAGTATTTT.

This clonotype was picked up a small number of times. V gene TRBV7-9 combines with J gene TRBJ2-2; D remains unclear. Germline CDR1 SEHNR, CDR2 FQNEAQ (reference sequence). The CDR3 runs 17 residues. V dropped 2 bases and J dropped 4 bases, with 17 bases sitting between them. In DNA form, the CDR3 reads TGTGCCAGCAGCTTAATTTCCATTGGGATCGGCACCGGGGAGCTGTTTTTT. Its translation is CASSLISIGIGTGELFF.